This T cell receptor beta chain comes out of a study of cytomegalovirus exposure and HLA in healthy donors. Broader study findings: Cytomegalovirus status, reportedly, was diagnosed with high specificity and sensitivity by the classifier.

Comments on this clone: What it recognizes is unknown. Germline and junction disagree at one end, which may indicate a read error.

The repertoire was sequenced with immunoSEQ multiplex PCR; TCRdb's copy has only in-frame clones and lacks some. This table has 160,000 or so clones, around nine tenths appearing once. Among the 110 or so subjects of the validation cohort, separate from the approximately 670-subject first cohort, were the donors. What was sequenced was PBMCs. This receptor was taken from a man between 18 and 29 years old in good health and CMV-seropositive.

CDR3 nucleotides: TGTGCTAGCAGCTTAATGGGACAGGGGAACACCGGGGAGCTGTTTTTT. Amino acids: CASSLMGQGNTGELFF. The chain combines TRBV7-7 with TRBJ2-2, with 9 bases identical to TRBD1. Germline V gene lookup returns CDR1 SSHAT and CDR2 FNYEAQ (reference sequence). The CDR3 is 16 amino acids.